What follows is one T cell receptor beta chain and its context. Its antigen is not known. Indicated time point: week 11, during vaccination. In every dose of vaccine, 300 ug of mutant IDH1 20-mer peptide was given alongside topical imiquimod. New IDH1-mutant, ATRX-lost WHO grade 3 or 4 astrocytomas occurred in donors. This specimen belongs to a study of a mutant IDH1 vaccine in newly diagnosed glioma. Overall study context: The study gave patients eight vaccinations in weeks 1, 3, 5, 7, 11, 15, 19, 23. Vaccination began 4-6 weeks post radiotherapy alone, or with temozolomide cycles. Sex distribution of treated patients was about 62% male and roughly 40% female; mean age was about 40 years.

CDR1 is SGHAT, CDR2 FQNNGV, per germline. Trimming removed 6 bases at V and 2 bases at J, with 9 bases between. The CDR3 has 13 amino acids. TCRdb's copy holds only in-frame clones and misses some; the assay was immunoSEQ multiplex PCR. In the table there are roughly 22,000 clones, over 85% of which are singletons. The V call is TRBV11-2, the J call TRBJ2-3; D is perhaps TRBD2 (6 bases). Sequencing was performed on PBMCs, taken from a glioma patient whose treatment included an IDH1 peptide vaccine. The clonotype comes from a woman aged 40 to 50 with glioma. The CDR3 DNA sequence: TGTGCCAGCAGATGGACTACCACAGATACGCAGTATTTT. Translated: CASRWTTTDTQYF.